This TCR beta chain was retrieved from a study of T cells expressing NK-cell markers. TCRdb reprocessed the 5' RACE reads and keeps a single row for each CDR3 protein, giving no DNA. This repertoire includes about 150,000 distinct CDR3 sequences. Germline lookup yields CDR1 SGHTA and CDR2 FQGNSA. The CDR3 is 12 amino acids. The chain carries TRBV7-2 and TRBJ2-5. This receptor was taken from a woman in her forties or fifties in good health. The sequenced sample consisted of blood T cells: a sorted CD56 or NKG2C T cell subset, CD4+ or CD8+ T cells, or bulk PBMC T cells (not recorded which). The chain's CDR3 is CAFSGDKGTQYF.